This T cell receptor beta chain came from a study of cytomegalovirus exposure and HLA in healthy donors. Study-level background: The 120 validation repertoires were produced on the same platform as the 700 or so repertoires of the first cohort. This was reported in a later analysis.

Germline V gene lookup returns CDR1 SGHRS and CDR2 YFSETQ. The CDR3 covers 14 residues. V lost 0 bases and J lost 2, with 7 bases in between. Regarding the study as a whole: For cytomegalovirus status, the classifier reportedly gave diagnoses with high specificity and sensitivity. In the 95 to 150 validation repertoires, a later analysis found that first-cohort TCR clusters tended to co-occur.

A remark on this clone: The antigen is unknown.

Only in-frame clones appear in the TCRdb table, and some are missing; sequencing was by immunoSEQ multiplex PCR. The sample records 110,000 or so clones, around 88% being singletons. The chain carries TRBV5-1 and TRBJ2-3; possible D gene TRBD1, 6 bases. This sequence was found in a man younger than 35 in good health and CMV-seronegative. Sequencing was performed on PBMCs. The CDR3, as DNA: TGCGCCAGCAGCTTGGTGGGGGCCACAGATACGCAGTATTTT. It is translated as CASSLVGATDTQYF.